The rows below give T cell receptor beta chains drawn from one sample of a study of cytomegalovirus exposure and HLA in healthy donors. The repertoire was sequenced with immunoSEQ multiplex PCR; TCRdb's copy has only in-frame clones and lacks some. This sample yields about 150,000 clones, of which approximately 61% are seen a single time; approximately 2.5% belongs to the top ten. The sample consisted of PBMCs. The receptors shown here come from a woman between 40 and 55 years old in good health and CMV-seronegative. The CDR3 runs from the conserved cysteine through the conserved F or W. Each record gives: D gene, J gene, clone size, V gene, CDR3 DNA, CDR3 protein. A D gene is named only where the DNA matches it firmly. Clone size is not always given. Where it is, it says once, few, many or a class for expanded clones.

TRBD2	TRBJ2-5	-	TRBV4-2	TGTGCCAGCAGCCAAGAAACGGCTAGCGGCGTCCAAGAGACCCAGTACTTC	CASSQETASGVQETQYF
-	TRBJ1-5	-	TRBV7-9	TGTGCCAGCAGCTTAGACAGTAGTAGCAATCAGCCCCAGCATTTT	CASSLDSSSNQPQHF
TRBD1	TRBJ1-3	-	TRBV18	TGTGCCAGCTCACCACCTGGGACAGCTGGAAACACCATATATTTT	CASSPPGTAGNTIYF
-	TRBJ2-1	-	TRBV7-3	TGTGCCAGCAGCCGGGTATCCCGATCCTACAATGAGCAGTTCTTC	CASSRVSRSYNEQFF
-	TRBJ2-7	-	TRBV28	TGTGCCAGCAGCTCCCCCCCAGGAGGTAGGCTCTCCTACGAGCAGTACTTC	CASSSPPGGRLSYEQYF
-	TRBJ2-3	few	TRBV28	TGTGCCAGCAGTTTACAGGGGCCAGATACGCAGTATTTT	CASSLQGPDTQYF
-	TRBJ2-7	-	TRBV7-9	TGTGCCAGCAGCTACCCTTTGGGCAGGGAACACGAGCAGTACTTC	CASSYPLGREHEQYF
-	TRBJ2-1	-	TRBV9	TGTGCCAGCAGCGTAGGAGCCGAGCGGCCCCACAATGAGCAGTTCTTC	CASSVGAERPHNEQFF
TRBD2	TRBJ2-5	-	TRBV7-2	TGTGCCAGCAGCATGCGGGGGGGAAGAGAGACCCAGTACTTC	CASSMRGGRETQYF
-	TRBJ1-2	-	TRBV28	TGTGCCAGCAGTTTATTGGCACAGGCGGACTTC	CASSLLAQADF
-	TRBJ1-4	-	TRBV5-1	TGCGCCAGCAGCTTGGCTAGTGGCAGGGGAAATGAAAAACTGTTTTTT	CASSLASGRGNEKLFF
-	TRBJ2-3	-	TRBV5-1	TGCGCCAGCAGCTTTCAGGCTTCTAGCACAGATACGCAGTATTTT	CASSFQASSTDTQYF
-	TRBJ2-3	-	TRBV12-2	TGTGCAAGTCGCTTAGGAGGACTAGCGGGGGGGCCAGATACGCAGTATTTT	CASRLGGLAGGPDTQYF
TRBD1	TRBJ1-5	-	TRBV7-2	TGTGCCAGCAGCTTCCAGGGGGCCGGCAATCAGCCCCAGCATTTT	CASSFQGAGNQPQHF
-	TRBJ2-5	-	TRBV21-1	TGTGCCAGCAGCAAAGGGAGCGTCGAAGAGACCCAGTACTTC	CASSKGSVEETQYF
-	TRBJ1-1	-	TRBV11-2	TGTGCCAGCAGCTTATCTGGACGGGGAGCTTTCTTT	CASSLSGRGAFF
-	TRBJ2-3	-	TRBV7-2	TGTGCCAGCAGCTTATATGTTACAGATACGCAGTATTTT	CASSLYVTDTQYF
-	TRBJ1-1	-	TRBV6-6	TGTGCCAGCAGTTCCCTAAACAGTAACACTGAAGCTTTCTTT	CASSSLNSNTEAFF
TRBD1	TRBJ2-7	-	TRBV7-2	TGTGCCAGCAGCTCGCGGACAGGGGGCGCATACGAGCAGTACTTC	CASSSRTGGAYEQYF
-	TRBJ1-1	-	TRBV6-1	TGTGCCAGCAGTGTGGCACACAACACTGAAGCTTTCTTT	CASSVAHNTEAFF
TRBD2	TRBJ2-7	-	TRBV5-1	TGCGCCAGCAGCTCACTAGCGGGGGAAACCTACGAGCAGTACTTC	CASSSLAGETYEQYF
-	TRBJ1-1	-	TRBV6-6	TGTGCCAGCAGTTTCCGGGACAAGGGGACTGAAGCTTTCTTT	CASSFRDKGTEAFF
TRBD2	TRBJ2-3	-	TRBV29-1	TGCAGCGTTGAATTAGCGGGGGAGAGCACAGATACGCAGTATTTT	CSVELAGESTDTQYF
TRBD1	TRBJ1-6	few	TRBV30	TGTGCCTGGAGGGGGGACAGGGCGAGCTCCTATAATTCACCCCTCCACTTT	CAWRGDRASSYNSPLHF
-	TRBJ2-1	-	TRBV4-1	TGCGCCAGCAGCACCTTCGGGGTGAATGAGCAGTTCTTC	CASSTFGVNEQFF
TRBD2	TRBJ2-2	-	TRBV9	TGTGCCAGCAGCGGCGCGGGGGGGCTAAACACCGGGGAGCTGTTTTTT	CASSGAGGLNTGELFF
-	TRBJ1-5	-	TRBV4-1	TGCGCCAGCAGCCAAGACCCCCAAACACGTCAGCCCCAGCATTTT	CASSQDPQTRQPQHF
-	TRBJ2-1	-	TRBV2	TGTGCCAGCAGTGGATCCCTAGGCACGGGTGAGCAGTTCTTC	CASSGSLGTGEQFF
-	TRBJ2-3	-	TRBV18	TGTGCCAGCTCACCGGACACCCACACAGATACGCAGTATTTT	CASSPDTHTDTQYF
TRBD1	TRBJ1-5	-	TRBV19	TGTGCCAGTACGGGACAGGGTTGGCAGCCCCAGCATTTT	CASTGQGWQPQHF
-	TRBJ1-1	-	TRBV5-1	TGCGCCAGCAGCTTGAGGCAGGGGATGAACACTGAAGCTTTCTTT	CASSLRQGMNTEAFF
TRBD1	TRBJ1-1	-	TRBV30	TGTGCCTGGAGTGAAGGAGGGGGCGGCACTGAAGCTTTCTTT	CAWSEGGGGTEAFF
-	TRBJ2-1	-	TRBV4-1	TGCGCCAGCAGCCACCCGAGACTAGTTAGGTCCTACAATGAGCAGTTCTTC	CASSHPRLVRSYNEQFF
-	TRBJ1-6	-	TRBV18	TGTGCCAGCTCACCAAGTCGGGCAGGGAGGAATTCACCCCTCCACTTT	CASSPSRAGRNSPLHF
TRBD1	TRBJ1-1	-	TRBV2	TGTGCCAGCAGTGAAGACAGGGGGGGATCTGAAGCTTTCTTT	CASSEDRGGSEAFF
-	TRBJ1-6	-	TRBV4-2	TGTGCCAGCAGCCAAGATGTGTACAGATTAGATTCACCCCTCCACTTT	CASSQDVYRLDSPLHF
TRBD1	TRBJ1-1	-	TRBV5-1	TGCGCCAGCAGCGGCCGGGACAGCACTTTGAACACTGAAGCTTTCTTT	CASSGRDSTLNTEAFF
TRBD2	TRBJ2-5	few	TRBV5-4	TGTGCCAGCAGCGGGGGAGGGCGCCTGCAAGAGACCCAGTACTTC	CASSGGGRLQETQYF
-	TRBJ2-2	-	TRBV12-2	TGTGCAAGTCGCCCAGGGACAGGGTACACCGGGGAGCTGTTTTTT	CASRPGTGYTGELFF
-	TRBJ2-3	-	TRBV4-2	TGTGCCAGCAGCCAGGAATCAGGGGCTAGCACAGATACGCAGTATTTT	CASSQESGASTDTQYF
-	TRBJ2-7	-	TRBV27	TGTGCCAGCAGTCTACCTCAACGGGGGAGCCGCTCCTACGAGCAGTACTTC	CASSLPQRGSRSYEQYF
-	TRBJ2-7	-	TRBV7-2	TGTGCCAGCAGCTTAGCGGGGGACTACGAGCAGTACTTC	CASSLAGDYEQYF
-	TRBJ1-1	-	TRBV5-1	TGCGCCAGCAGGACAGGGAACACTGAAGCTTTCTTT	CASRTGNTEAFF
-	TRBJ2-1	few	TRBV2	TGTGCCAGCAGTGCGGAAGGGGGGGCTTACAATGAGCAGTTCTTC	CASSAEGGAYNEQFF
-	TRBJ1-1	-	TRBV30	TGTGCCCGCACTAGGCAGACTGAAGCTTTCTTT	CARTRQTEAFF
-	TRBJ1-1	-	TRBV18	TGTGCCAGCTCACTGGGGGGACTTTTGAACACTGAAGCTTTCTTT	CASSLGGLLNTEAFF
-	TRBJ2-2	-	TRBV6-1	TGCGCCAGCAGTGAACAGGGCGTAAACACCGGGGAGCTGTTTTTT	CASSEQGVNTGELFF
-	TRBJ1-1	-	TRBV7-3	TGTGCCAGCAGCCTCCTTCCGAACACTGAAGCTTTCTTT	CASSLLPNTEAFF
-	TRBJ1-1	-	TRBV27	TGTGCCAGCAGTTTACGGGGGGAGACTGAAGCTTTCTTT	CASSLRGETEAFF
-	TRBJ1-2	-	TRBV27	TGTGCCAGCAGTCGGGGCTATGGCTACACCTTC	CASSRGYGYTF
-	TRBJ2-1	-	TRBV11-2	TGTGCCAGCAGCCGGGCCGGGGGGCGGTACAATGAGCAGTTCTTC	CASSRAGGRYNEQFF
-	TRBJ2-2	-	TRBV15	TGTGCCACCAGCAGAGATCGGCTAACAGCGAACACCGGGGAGCTGTTTTTT	CATSRDRLTANTGELFF
TRBD2	TRBJ2-3	once	TRBV28	TGTGCCAGCTTAGCGGGGGGCACAGATACGCAGTATTTT	CASLAGGTDTQYF
-	TRBJ1-2	-	TRBV28	TGTGCCAGCACTAACATCGACAGAGCCTATGGCTACACCTTC	CASTNIDRAYGYTF
-	TRBJ1-1	-	TRBV29-1	TGCAGCGTTGTTGCCAGACAGAACCTGAACACTGAAGCTTTCTTT	CSVVARQNLNTEAFF